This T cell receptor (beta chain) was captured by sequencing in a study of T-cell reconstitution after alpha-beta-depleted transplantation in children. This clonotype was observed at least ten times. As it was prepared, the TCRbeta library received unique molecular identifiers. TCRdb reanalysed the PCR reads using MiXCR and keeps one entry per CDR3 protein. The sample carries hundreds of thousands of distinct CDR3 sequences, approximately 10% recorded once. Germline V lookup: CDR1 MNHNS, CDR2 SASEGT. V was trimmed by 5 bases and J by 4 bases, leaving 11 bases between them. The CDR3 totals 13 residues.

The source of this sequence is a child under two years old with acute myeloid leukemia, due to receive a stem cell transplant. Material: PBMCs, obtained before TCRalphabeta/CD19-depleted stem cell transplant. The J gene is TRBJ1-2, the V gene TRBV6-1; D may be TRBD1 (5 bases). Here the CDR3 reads CASSLRALYGYTF. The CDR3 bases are TGTGCCAGCAGTCTCAGGGCCCTCTATGGCTACACCTTC.